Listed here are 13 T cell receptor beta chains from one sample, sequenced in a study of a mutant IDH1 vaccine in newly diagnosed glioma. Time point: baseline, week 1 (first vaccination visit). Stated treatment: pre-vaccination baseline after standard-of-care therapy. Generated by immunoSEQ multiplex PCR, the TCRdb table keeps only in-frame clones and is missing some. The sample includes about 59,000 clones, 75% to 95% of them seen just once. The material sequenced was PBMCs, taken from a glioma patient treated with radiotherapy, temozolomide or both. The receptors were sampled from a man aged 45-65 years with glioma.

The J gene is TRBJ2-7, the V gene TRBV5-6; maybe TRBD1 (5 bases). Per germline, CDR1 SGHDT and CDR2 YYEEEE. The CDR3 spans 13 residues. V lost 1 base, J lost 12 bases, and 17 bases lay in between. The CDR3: CASSLRQGRPGYF. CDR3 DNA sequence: TGTGCCAGCAGCTTGAGGCAGGGCCGACCTGGGTACTTC.

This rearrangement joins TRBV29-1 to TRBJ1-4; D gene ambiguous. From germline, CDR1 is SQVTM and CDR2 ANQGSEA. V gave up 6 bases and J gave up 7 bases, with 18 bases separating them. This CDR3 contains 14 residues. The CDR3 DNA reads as TGCAGCGTCGGATATAGTTATAACGGTGAAAAACTGTTTTTT. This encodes CSVGYSYNGEKLFF.

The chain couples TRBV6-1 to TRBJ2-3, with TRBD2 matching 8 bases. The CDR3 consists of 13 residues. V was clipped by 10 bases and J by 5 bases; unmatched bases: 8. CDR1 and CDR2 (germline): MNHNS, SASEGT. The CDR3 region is CATWRGAQDTQYF. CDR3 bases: TGTGCCACCTGGCGGGGGGCTCAAGATACGCAGTATTTT.

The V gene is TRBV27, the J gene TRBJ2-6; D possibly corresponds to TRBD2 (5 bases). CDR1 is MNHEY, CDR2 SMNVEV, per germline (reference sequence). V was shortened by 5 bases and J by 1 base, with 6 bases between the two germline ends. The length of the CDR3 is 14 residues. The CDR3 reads CASSEGSGANVLTF. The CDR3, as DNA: TGTGCCAGCAGTGAGGGTTCTGGGGCCAACGTCCTGACTTTC.

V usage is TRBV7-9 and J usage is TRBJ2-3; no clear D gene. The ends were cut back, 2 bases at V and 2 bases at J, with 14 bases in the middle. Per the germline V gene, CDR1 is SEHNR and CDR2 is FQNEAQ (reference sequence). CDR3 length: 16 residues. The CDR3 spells CASSLSRRSSTDTQYF. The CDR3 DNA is TGTGCCAGCAGCTTAAGTCGGAGATCCTCCACAGATACGCAGTATTTT.

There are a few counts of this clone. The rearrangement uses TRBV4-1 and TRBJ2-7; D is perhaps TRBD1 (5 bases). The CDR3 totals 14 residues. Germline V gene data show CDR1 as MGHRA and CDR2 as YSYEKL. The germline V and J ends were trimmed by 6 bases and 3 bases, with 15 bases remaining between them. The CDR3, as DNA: TGCGCCAGCAGTCTACAGGTAGTCAACTACGAGCAGTACTTC. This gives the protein CASSLQVVNYEQYF.

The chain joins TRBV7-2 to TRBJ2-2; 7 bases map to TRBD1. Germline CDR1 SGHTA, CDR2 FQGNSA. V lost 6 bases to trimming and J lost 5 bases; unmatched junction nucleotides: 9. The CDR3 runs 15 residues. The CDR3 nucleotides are TGTGCCAGCAGGGACCAGGGGGTTCGTACCGGGGAGCTGTTTTTT. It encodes CASRDQGVRTGELFF.

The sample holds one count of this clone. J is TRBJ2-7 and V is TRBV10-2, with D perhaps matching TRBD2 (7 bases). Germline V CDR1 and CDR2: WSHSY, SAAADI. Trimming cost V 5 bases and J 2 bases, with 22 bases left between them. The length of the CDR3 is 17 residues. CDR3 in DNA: TGCGCCAGCAGTTTGGGAGGGCAGGGGAGTTATGCCTACGAGCAGTACTTC. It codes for CASSLGGQGSYAYEQYF.

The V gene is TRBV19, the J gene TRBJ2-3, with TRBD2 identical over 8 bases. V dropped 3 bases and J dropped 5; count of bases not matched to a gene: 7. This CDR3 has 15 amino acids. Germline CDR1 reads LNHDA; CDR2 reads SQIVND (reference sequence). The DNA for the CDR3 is TGTGCCAGTAGTATCCGGGGGGGCGGGGGAGATACGCAGTATTTT. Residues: CASSIRGGGGDTQYF.

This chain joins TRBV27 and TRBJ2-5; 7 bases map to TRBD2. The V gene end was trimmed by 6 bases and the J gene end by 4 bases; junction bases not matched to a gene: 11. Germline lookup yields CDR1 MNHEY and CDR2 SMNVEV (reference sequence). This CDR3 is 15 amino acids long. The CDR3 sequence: CASRRTRQQGETQYF. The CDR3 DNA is TGTGCCAGCAGGAGGACTAGACAACAAGGAGAGACCCAGTACTTC.

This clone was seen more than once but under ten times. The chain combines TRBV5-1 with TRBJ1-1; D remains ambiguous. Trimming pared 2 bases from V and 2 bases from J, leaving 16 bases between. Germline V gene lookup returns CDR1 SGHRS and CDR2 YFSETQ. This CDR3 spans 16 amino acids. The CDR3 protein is CASSLGSSIRNTEAFF. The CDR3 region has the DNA TGCGCCAGCAGCTTAGGGTCCTCCATCCGAAACACTGAAGCTTTCTTT.

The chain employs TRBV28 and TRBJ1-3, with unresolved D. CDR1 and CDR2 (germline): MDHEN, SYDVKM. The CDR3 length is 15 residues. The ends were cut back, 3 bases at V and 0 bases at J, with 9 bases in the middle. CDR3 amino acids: CASSLVPGSGNTIYF. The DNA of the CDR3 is TGTGCCAGCAGTTTGGTTCCTGGCTCTGGAAACACCATATATTTT.

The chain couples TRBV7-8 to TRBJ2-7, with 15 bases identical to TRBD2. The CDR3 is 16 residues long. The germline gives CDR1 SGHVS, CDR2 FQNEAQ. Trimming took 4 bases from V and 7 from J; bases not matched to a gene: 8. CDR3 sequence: CASSSPWTSGGAEQYF. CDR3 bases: TGTGCCAGCAGCTCTCCATGGACTAGCGGGGGGGCTGAGCAGTACTTC.